This is a list of T cell receptor beta chains from one sample in a study of cytomegalovirus exposure and HLA in healthy donors. Generated by immunoSEQ multiplex PCR, the TCRdb table keeps only in-frame clones and is missing some. The table has around 120,000 clones, under 85% seen once. The specimen was PBMCs. These receptor sequences come from a human donor in good health. CDR3s include the opening cysteine and the closing phenylalanine or tryptophan. D genes are given only for firm matches. Where a row states a size, it is once, few, many or the class of an expanded clone; other rows omit it.

j_call d_call v_call clone_size cdr3_nt cdr3_aa
TRBJ2-7 NA TRBV7-9 NA TGTGCCAGCAGCACCGGTATATACGAGCAGTACTTC CASSTGIYEQYF
TRBJ1-6 NA TRBV6-5 NA TGTGCCAGCAGTTATTCCAGTCGGGATTCACCCCTCCACTTT CASSYSSRDSPLHF
TRBJ2-3 TRBD1 TRBV10-3 once TGTGCCATCGTTAAAAACGACAGGGAGTATACGCAGTATTTT CAIVKNDREYTQYF
TRBJ1-1 TRBD1 TRBV6-8 NA TGTGCCAGCAGTTACGCGACAGGGACTGAAGCTTTCTTT CASSYATGTEAFF
TRBJ2-6 NA TRBV4-1 NA TGCGCCAGCAGCCAACCGAGCAACGTCCTGACTTTC CASSQPSNVLTF
TRBJ1-3 NA TRBV11-2 few TGTGCCAGCAGCTTATCCGAGCAGGCAAATGCCGTATATTTT CASSLSEQANAVYF
TRBJ1-5 NA TRBV21-1 NA TGTGCCATCCTCAGACAGGGCGATCAGCCCCAGCATTTT CAILRQGDQPQHF
TRBJ2-7 TRBD2 TRBV6-1 NA TGTGCCAGCCGAAAGACTAGCGGAGGGGACGAGCAGTACTTC CASRKTSGGDEQYF
TRBJ2-5 TRBD1 TRBV4-2 few TGTGCCAGCAGCCAGAACACAGGGGGCGCATTAGAGACCCAGTACTTC CASSQNTGGALETQYF
TRBJ1-1 TRBD1 TRBV19 NA TGTGCCAGTAGTTCGTGGACAGGGGGAAGGACTGAAGCTTTCTTT CASSSWTGGRTEAFF
TRBJ2-7 NA TRBV28 NA TGTGCCAGCAGCCCCACGGGACTCGCCTACGAGCAGTACTTC CASSPTGLAYEQYF
TRBJ2-7 NA TRBV18 NA TGTGCCAGCGCGGGACAGACCACCTACGAGCAGTACTTC CASAGQTTYEQYF
TRBJ2-2 TRBD1 TRBV2 NA TGTGCCAGCAGTGCCGGGACAGACCGCACCGGGGAGCTGTTTTTT CASSAGTDRTGELFF
TRBJ2-1 TRBD2 TRBV4-1 NA TGCGCCAGCAGCCAAGATTGGCCGGGACTAGCAGCGTACAATGAGCAGTTCTTC CASSQDWPGLAAYNEQFF
TRBJ1-1 TRBD1 TRBV7-2 NA TGTGCCAGCAGCTTAACGGCGACAGGGGCTTTCATCACTGAAGCTTTCTTT CASSLTATGAFITEAFF
TRBJ1-1 NA TRBV18 NA TGTGCCAGCTCACGGCCAGAGGACACTGAAGCTTTCTTT CASSRPEDTEAFF
TRBJ2-7 TRBD2 TRBV30 few TGTGCCTGGACTATTGCGGGAGGGCCGCACGAGCAGTACTTC CAWTIAGGPHEQYF
TRBJ2-1 TRBD1 TRBV29-1 few TGCAGCGTTGTTGGGCCAGGGGGTTGGAATGAGCAGTTCTTC CSVVGPGGWNEQFF
TRBJ2-6 TRBD2 TRBV6-6 NA TGTGCCAGTAGCGGGAGGGCCGCTGGGGCCAACGTCCTGACTTTC CASSGRAAGANVLTF
TRBJ1-1 TRBD1 TRBV6-1 few TGTGCCAGCAGTGTAAGACAGGGTAGGACTGAAGCTTTCTTT CASSVRQGRTEAFF
TRBJ2-7 NA TRBV9 NA TGTGCCAGCTCGCCGGGATCGGCCTACGAGCAGTACTTC CASSPGSAYEQYF
TRBJ1-1 TRBD1 TRBV2 NA TGTGCCAGCACTATGAGGGGACAGCTGAACACTGAAGCTTTCTTT CASTMRGQLNTEAFF
TRBJ2-2 TRBD1 TRBV5-1 NA TGCGCCAGCAGCTTGCAGACAGGGGTACCCGGGGAGCTGTTTTTT CASSLQTGVPGELFF
TRBJ2-5 TRBD1 TRBV27 NA TGTGCCAGCAGCCCCGGGACAGGGGTCCGTATGAAGCAGTACTTC CASSPGTGVRMKQYF
TRBJ1-5 NA TRBV10-2 NA TGCGCCACCGGGACATATAGCAATCAGCCCCGGCATTTT CATGTYSNQPRHF
TRBJ1-1 NA TRBV7-9 once TGTGCCAGCATCGCGGGGGGCGGCACTGAAGCTTTCTTT CASIAGGGTEAFF
TRBJ1-3 NA TRBV5-1 NA TGCGCCAGCAGCTTGTCGGGAGTCTCTGGAAACACCATATATTTT CASSLSGVSGNTIYF
TRBJ2-6 NA TRBV19 once TGTGCCAGTAGTCCCAACACTGGGGCCAACGGCCTGACTTTC CASSPNTGANGLTF
TRBJ1-6 TRBD1 TRBV7-9 NA TGTGCCAGCACTTTCGGGCAGGGGGATTCACCCCTCCACTTT CASTFGQGDSPLHF
TRBJ2-2 TRBD2 TRBV5-4 NA TGTGCCAGCAGCTTGCTACCTCCGGGACTAGCGGGGCACACCGGGGAGCTGTTTTTT CASSLLPPGLAGHTGELFF
TRBJ1-4 NA TRBV7-3 NA TGTGCCAGCAGCTTCGCCAGGGATGAAAAACTGTTTTTT CASSFARDEKLFF
TRBJ1-2 NA TRBV19 NA TGTGCCAGTAGTAACCCCGAGACAGCCATCTATGGCTACACCTTC CASSNPETAIYGYTF
TRBJ1-3 TRBD1 TRBV5-1 NA TGCGCCAGCAGCTTTCAGCCGGGACAGGGCAAATCAGGAAACACCATATATTTT CASSFQPGQGKSGNTIYF
TRBJ1-3 NA TRBV11-2 NA TGTGCCAGCAGCCCTCGACAGGACTTCTCTGGAAACACCATATATTTT CASSPRQDFSGNTIYF
TRBJ1-2 TRBD1 TRBV28 few TGTGCCAGCGGAGGGGGCGAGTTAACTAACTATGGCTACACCTTC CASGGGELTNYGYTF
TRBJ2-7 NA TRBV4-1 NA TGCGCCAGCAGCCAAGAAGTAAGGGGGATGAGCGAGCAGTACTTC CASSQEVRGMSEQYF
TRBJ1-1 TRBD1 TRBV6-1 few TGTGCCAGCAGGCGAGGACAGGGAAACACTGAAGCTTTCTTT CASRRGQGNTEAFF
TRBJ2-6 NA TRBV28 NA TGTGCCAGCAGCCTGACAGGACAGCCTGGGGCCAACGTCCTGACTTTC CASSLTGQPGANVLTF
TRBJ2-7 NA TRBV7-9 NA TGTGCCAGCAGCTTACTTTCCCAGGGGCCTCACGAGCAGTACTTC CASSLLSQGPHEQYF
TRBJ2-2 NA TRBV28 NA TGTGCCAGCATTCTAACGGGGGGCCCTGGGACCGGGGAGCTGTTTTTT CASILTGGPGTGELFF
TRBJ1-3 NA TRBV6-1 NA TGTGCCAGCAGTGAGTCAGGGGCCGGAATAAACACCATATATTTT CASSESGAGINTIYF
TRBJ1-5 TRBD1 TRBV2 NA TGTGCCAGCAATGGACAGGGGAGCAAACAGCCCCAGCATTTT CASNGQGSKQPQHF
TRBJ2-1 NA TRBV27 NA TGTGCCAGCAGTTTTTTACCTAGCGCTTCCTACAATGAGCAGTTCTTC CASSFLPSASYNEQFF
TRBJ1-1 TRBD1 TRBV5-6 few TGTGCCAGCAGCTTTTCTTGGACAGGGGGCGCGGCCGCTTTCTTT CASSFSWTGGAAAFF
TRBJ1-3 NA TRBV5-1 NA TGCGCCAGCAGCTTGGGGACAGAAGGAAACACCATATATTTT CASSLGTEGNTIYF
TRBJ1-3 TRBD1 TRBV5-6 NA TGTGCCAGCAGCTTGGGGACAGGGGCTGGAAACACCATATATTTT CASSLGTGAGNTIYF
TRBJ2-1 TRBD2 TRBV4-1 NA TGCGCCAGTCAACCACTAGCGGGGGCCCCCGACGGTGAGCAGTTCTTC CASQPLAGAPDGEQFF
TRBJ2-4 NA TRBV7-6 once TGTGCCAGCAGCTTAATTCGGGGTGCCAAAAACATTCAGTACTTC CASSLIRGAKNIQYF
TRBJ2-1 NA TRBV7-2 once TGTGCCAGCAGCTTAGATTCTGGTCGCGATGAGCAGTTCTTC CASSLDSGRDEQFF
TRBJ2-5 NA TRBV6-5 NA TGTGCCAGCAGTTACTCCTCGTCAGGGGACCAAGAGACCCAGTACTTC CASSYSSSGDQETQYF
TRBJ2-5 TRBD2 TRBV5-1 once TGCGCCAGCAGCCCCGGACTAGCGGGAGGGCAAGAGACCCAGTACTTC CASSPGLAGGQETQYF
TRBJ2-7 TRBD1 TRBV6-6 NA TGTGCCAGCAGTTACCCTGGACAGGGCGAGCAGTACTTC CASSYPGQGEQYF
TRBJ2-1 NA TRBV30 NA TGTGCCTGGACGAGGTACAATGAGCAGTTCTTC CAWTRYNEQFF
TRBJ2-3 TRBD1 TRBV11-3 NA TGTGCCAGCAGCTTACGGGGACAGGGGGCAATAGATACGCAGTATTTT CASSLRGQGAIDTQYF
TRBJ2-1 TRBD2 TRBV27 NA TGTGCCAGCAGTTTAAGTGCCGGGACTAGCGGGAGGACCTACAATGAGCAGTTCTTC CASSLSAGTSGRTYNEQFF
TRBJ1-3 NA TRBV6-1 NA TGTGCCAGCACCGTGGACACCAGCTCTGGAAACACCATATATTTT CASTVDTSSGNTIYF
TRBJ2-7 TRBD1 TRBV29-1 NA TGCAGCGTGGGGACAGCGACTTACGAGCAGTACTTC CSVGTATYEQYF
TRBJ2-5 TRBD1 TRBV6-1 NA TGTGCCAGCAGTGTTAGACAGGGGGCGGTTGAGACCCAGTACTTC CASSVRQGAVETQYF